A selection of T cell receptor beta chains follows, all from one sample in a study of shared clonotypes between healthy human individuals. The method was immunoSEQ multiplex PCR; TCRdb's version includes in-frame clones alone and lacks a portion of them. The profile shows about 820,000 clones, nearly 95% of them singletons. Sequenced input: naive CD8+ T cells sorted from blood. These receptor sequences come from a man aged 25 to 40 in good health. Both conserved end residues are trimmed from each CDR3.

v_gene: TRBV7-9
CDR3aa: ASSYTGNEQF

v_gene: TRBV11-2
CDR3aa: ASSFGGAYEQY

v_gene: TRBV6-5
CDR3aa: ASSYSRGLSYEQY

v_gene: TRBV7-9
CDR3aa: ASSSQDRYYEQY

v_gene: TRBV28
CDR3aa: ASSLVGVSQPQH

v_gene: TRBV4-1
CDR3aa: ASSQEGLTSGYEQY

v_gene: TRBV2
CDR3aa: ASRGMGQF

v_gene: TRBV5-4
CDR3aa: ASSGTAGVADTQY

v_gene: TRBV25-1
CDR3aa: ASSAPPVASGLYNEQF

v_gene: TRBV6-1
CDR3aa: ASSGNLEQY

v_gene: TRBV27
CDR3aa: ASSPGGSDQPQH

v_gene: TRBV6-5
CDR3aa: ASRRVSSYEQY

v_gene: TRBV7-2
CDR3aa: ASSVREALQETQY

v_gene: TRBV27
CDR3aa: ASTRGYSGANVLT

v_gene: TRBV21-1
CDR3aa: ASRPGHVRSYEQY

v_gene: TRBV6-1
CDR3aa: ASSGGLDSSYNEQF

v_gene: TRBV5-8
CDR3aa: ASSLVGVTEAF

v_gene: TRBV28
CDR3aa: ASSPYRSNQPQH

v_gene: TRBV9
CDR3aa: ASSVRGGWAQPQH

v_gene: TRBV11-2
CDR3aa: ASSSNVWTGHNEQF

v_gene: TRBV28
CDR3aa: ASSPGGGHGYT

v_gene: TRBV7-9
CDR3aa: ASSLVPTGEYEQY

v_gene: TRBV13
CDR3aa: ASSSDLAGTYEQY

v_gene: TRBV5-1
CDR3aa: ASSPPTSGSPTDTQY

v_gene: TRBV27
CDR3aa: ASSLQDASKGGYT

v_gene: TRBV5-4
CDR3aa: ASRIQGTEKLF

v_gene: TRBV4-1
CDR3aa: ASSSPRAEAF

v_gene: TRBV27
CDR3aa: ASSTRLEGEERQF

v_gene: TRBV2
CDR3aa: ATPPARGNYGYT

v_gene: TRBV7-9
CDR3aa: ASSPRGGRSSYEQY

v_gene: TRBV27
CDR3aa: ASSQLGDEQY

v_gene: TRBV5-5
CDR3aa: ASSSHQNTEAF

v_gene: TRBV4-1
CDR3aa: ASSPQGLADWRNTGELF

v_gene: TRBV7-9
CDR3aa: ASSKSDSRYEQY

v_gene: TRBV9
CDR3aa: ASSVGTDG

v_gene: TRBV5-4
CDR3aa: ASSLPGASTGELF

v_gene: TRBV9
CDR3aa: ASSGRDSETDEQF

v_gene: TRBV5-8
CDR3aa: ASIRRSSSYNEQF

v_gene: TRBV7-2
CDR3aa: ASSLGTGRNGYT

v_gene: TRBV7-6
CDR3aa: ASSGGPANTGELF

v_gene: TRBV4-1
CDR3aa: ASSQDPGSGIQY

v_gene: TRBV27
CDR3aa: ASSPQTWGGTEAF

v_gene: TRBV7-8
CDR3aa: ASSAEYARNTEAF

v_gene: TRBV19
CDR3aa: ASSFSGTTTGELF

v_gene: TRBV7-9
CDR3aa: ASSPKRDSYNEQF

v_gene: TRBV7-9
CDR3aa: ASSPLAGVPEQF